Listed here are 29 T cell receptor beta chains from one sample, sequenced in a study of cytomegalovirus exposure and HLA in healthy donors (dated by TCRdb to 2015 to 2018). The library was prepared using the immunoSEQ multiplex PCR assay. A mixture of 60 forward primers for TCR Vbeta segments and 13 reverse primers for TCR Jbeta segments was used in the multiplex PCR. Drawn from immuneACCESS, this table holds only the in-frame rearrangements with V and J called that TCRdb kept. Clones are partly lost; checked studies trace under half to an unresolved V gene and leave the rest unexplained. The sample table holds about 130,000 clones, of which approximately 81% were seen once. The top ten hold roughly 4% of the sample. Sequenced input: PBMCs. These receptors were taken from a young man in good health and CMV-seropositive.

This clone has just a few counts. The CDR3 DNA reads TGTGCCAGCAGCTTCCGAAGGGGTGGTGAAGCTTTCTTT. It translates to CASSFRRGGEAFF. This sequence joins TRBV14 and TRBJ1-1; tentative D call: TRBD1 (5 bases). Per germline, CDR1 SGHDN and CDR2 FVKESK. The CDR3 covers 13 residues. The V end lost 5 bases, the J end lost 7 bases, and 14 bases lay between the germline ends.

The V call is TRBV5-1, the J call TRBJ2-1; tentative D call: TRBD1 (6 bases). The V gene's germline CDR1 is SGHRS and CDR2 YFSETQ. Trimming pared 1 base from V and 6 bases from J, leaving 17 bases between. The CDR3 sequence is 16 residues long. CDR3 amino acids: CASSLLIGEGGNEQFF. CDR3 sequence (DNA): TGCGCCAGCAGCTTGCTGATAGGGGAAGGGGGCAATGAGCAGTTCTTC.

There are a few counts of this clone. The chain uses TRBV27 and TRBJ2-7, with 7 bases fitting TRBD1. Trimming cost V 2 bases and J 2 bases; bases outside gene matches: 6. The V gene's germline CDR1 is MNHEY and CDR2 SMNVEV (reference sequence). CDR3 length: 15 residues. The CDR3 DNA reads TGTGCCAGCAGTTTACCCGGGACAGCTACCTACGAGCAGTACTTC. This gives the protein CASSLPGTATYEQYF.

The chain recombines TRBV19 with TRBJ2-7, with 12 bases that match TRBD2. V dropped 5 bases and J dropped 3; count of bases not matched to a gene: 5. CDR1 and CDR2 from the germline V gene are LNHDA and SQIVND (reference sequence). The CDR3 is 15 amino acids. The CDR3 protein is CASSSGLAGFYEQYF. In DNA, the CDR3 is TGTGCCAGTAGTTCCGGACTAGCGGGATTCTACGAGCAGTACTTC.

This clone was counted only a few times. This chain connects TRBV25-1 to TRBJ1-2; D unresolved. The CDR3 contains 15 residues. The V end was cut by 7 bases, the J end by 3 bases, with 18 bases between. CDR1 and CDR2 from the germline V gene are MGHDK and SYGVNS. The CDR3 spells CASIGRTPPDYGYTF. The CDR3 nucleotides are TGTGCCAGCATAGGCCGGACTCCCCCGGACTATGGCTACACCTTC.

The chain combines TRBV5-1 with TRBJ2-1; the D gene is possibly TRBD1 (6 bases). Per the germline V gene, CDR1 is SGHRS and CDR2 is YFSETQ. The CDR3 covers 17 residues. V was shortened by 4 bases and J by 3 bases, with 20 bases between the two germline ends. The CDR3 reads CASSLQGSRGFYNEQFF. The CDR3 region has the DNA TGCGCCAGCAGCCTACAGGGCTCTAGGGGTTTCTACAATGAGCAGTTCTTC. The full variable domain, its missing parts supplied by reference TRBV5-1 and TRBJ2-1, is KAGVTQTPRYLIKTRGQQVTLSCSPISGHRSVSWYQQTPGQGLQFLFEYFSETQRNKGNFPGRFSGRQFSNSRSEMNVSTLELGDSALYLCASSLQGSRGFYNEQFFGPGTRLTVL.

The rearrangement joins TRBV7-9 to TRBJ2-2, with a tentative D call TRBD1 (6 bases). Germline values: CDR1 SEHNR, CDR2 FQNEAQ (reference sequence). V lost 5 bases and J 1 base, leaving 11 bases between the germline ends. This CDR3 comprises 15 residues. The CDR3 protein is CASSPRTVNTGELFF. Written as DNA, the CDR3 is TGTGCCAGCAGCCCCAGGACAGTGAACACCGGGGAGCTGTTTTTT.

The chain has TRBV5-1 and TRBJ2-3, with TRBD1 matching 7 bases. With V trimmed by 3 bases and J by 3 bases, 7 bases remained unmatched. This CDR3 is 15 amino acids long. Germline V gene data show CDR1 as SGHRS and CDR2 as YFSETQ. The CDR3 sequence is CASSSTGVGTDTQYF. CDR3 DNA: TGCGCCAGCAGCTCTACAGGGGTGGGAACAGATACGCAGTATTTT.

The table lists this clone with a few counts. This chain joins TRBV6-1 and TRBJ1-6; D gene uncertain. CDR1 is MNHNS, CDR2 SASEGT, per germline. Trimming took off 3 bases at V and 8 bases at J, with 11 bases between the two ends. The CDR3 contains 14 residues. CDR3 in amino acids: CASSDRSVYSPLHF. The DNA for the CDR3 is TGTGCCAGCAGTGATCGCAGTGTCTATTCACCCCTCCACTTT.

A few counts support this clone. This rearrangement joins TRBV4-1 to TRBJ1-4, with D perhaps matching TRBD1 (6 bases). CDR3 length: 14 residues. Germline CDR1 reads MGHRA; CDR2 reads YSYEKL. V shed 0 bases and J shed 5 bases, with 7 bases lying between them. The chain's CDR3 is CASSQEQGNEKLFF. The CDR3 nucleotides are TGCGCCAGCAGCCAAGAACAGGGAAATGAAAAACTGTTTTTT.

In nucleotides, the CDR3 is TGTGCCAGCAGTTACTCGTCCCCTCAAGAGACCCAGTACTTC. Encoded protein: CASSYSSPQETQYF. This rearrangement joins TRBV6-6 to TRBJ2-5, with D unresolved. Germline CDR1 reads MNHNY; CDR2 reads SVGAGI (reference sequence). V gave up 0 bases and J gave up 2 bases, with 7 bases separating them. The length of the CDR3 is 14 residues.

This clone turned up a few times. The chain recombines TRBV7-9 with TRBJ2-5; D is uncertain. V gave up 3 bases and J gave up 2 bases, with 13 bases separating them. The CDR3 is 15 amino acids. Germline CDR1 reads SEHNR; CDR2 reads FQNEAQ (reference sequence). The chain's CDR3 is CASSFWQARQETQYF. CDR3 DNA sequence: TGTGCCAGCAGCTTTTGGCAGGCTCGACAAGAGACCCAGTACTTC.

V and J are TRBV19 and TRBJ1-2, with D tentatively TRBD1 (5 bases). This CDR3 region has 13 residues. The germline CDR1 and CDR2 sequences are LNHDA and SQIVND (reference sequence). V lost 6 bases to trimming and J lost 8 bases, with 16 bases between them. The CDR3 reads CASRQTNTGGYTF. CDR3 sequence (DNA): TGTGCCAGTAGGCAAACAAACACAGGCGGCTACACCTTC.

The chain has TRBV4-3 and TRBJ1-6; D gene uncertain. This CDR3 has 15 amino acids. CDR1 LGHNA and CDR2 YSLEER come from the germline V gene. V was trimmed by 1 base and J by 5 bases, leaving 9 bases between them. The CDR3 nucleotides read TGCGCCAGCAGCCAAGCTGGTAGAAATAATTCACCCCTCCACTTT. This codes for CASSQAGRNNSPLHF.

This clone came up once. The chain is built from TRBV6-1 and TRBJ2-2; 7 bases fit TRBD1. The CDR3 extends over 14 amino acids. V gave up 6 bases and J gave up 8 bases; unmatched junction bases: 9. Per germline, CDR1 MNHNS and CDR2 SASEGT. The CDR3 here is CASRLADRAGELFF. The CDR3 DNA is TGTGCCAGCAGGCTCGCTGACAGGGCGGGGGAGCTGTTTTTT.

This chain links TRBV5-1 with TRBJ1-6, with TRBD1 as a possible D gene (6 bases). Trimming took 2 bases from V and 7 from J, leaving 13 bases between them. Germline CDR1 reads SGHRS; CDR2 reads YFSETQ. The CDR3 is made up of 15 amino acids. The CDR3 loop is CASSFGPGVNSPLHF. DNA of the CDR3: TGCGCCAGCAGCTTTGGACCAGGGGTAAATTCACCCCTCCACTTT.

The chain carries TRBV2 and TRBJ1-4; TRBD1 matches at 8 bases. From germline, CDR1 is SNHLY and CDR2 FYNNEI. The CDR3 length is 13 residues. The V gene end was trimmed by 11 bases and the J gene end by 8 bases; junction bases not matched to a gene: 10. Written as DNA, the CDR3 is TGTGCCTCCCAGGGCAGGGGGCGCGAAAAACTGTTTTTT. This translates into CASQGRGREKLFF.

This clone has just a few counts. The chain is built from TRBV5-1 and TRBJ2-1; 11 positions match TRBD1. Trimming at V came to 0 bases and at J to 13 bases, leaving 6 bases not matched to a gene. The CDR3 length is 14 residues. Germline V gene sequence: CDR1 SGHRS, CDR2 YFSETQ. CDR3 loop: CASSLEPGQGVQFF. CDR3 nucleotides: TGCGCCAGCAGCTTGGAGCCGGGACAGGGGGTTCAGTTCTTC.

The rearrangement uses TRBV18 and TRBJ2-7; TRBD2 aligns across 7 bases. The CDR3 spans 14 residues. From germline, CDR1 is KGHSH and CDR2 LQKENI. V dropped 1 base and J dropped 3; count of bases not matched to a gene: 3. The CDR3 is CASSPLPGGYEQYF. The CDR3, as DNA: TGTGCCAGCTCACCACTACCGGGAGGCTACGAGCAGTACTTC.

The chain joins TRBV30 to TRBJ2-7; TRBD1 is a possible D gene (6 bases). Germline CDR1 is GTSNPN and CDR2 is SVGIG (reference sequence). There are 14 residues in the CDR3. Deletions cut 2 bases from V and 0 bases from J, with 11 bases between. The CDR3 sequence: CAWSKTGSSYEQYF. DNA of the CDR3: TGTGCCTGGAGTAAGACAGGTAGCTCCTACGAGCAGTACTTC.

This chain joins TRBV4-3 and TRBJ2-1; D gene unclear. Germline CDR1 reads LGHNA; CDR2 reads YSLEER. Trimming took 2 bases from V and 9 from J, leaving 14 bases between them. This CDR3 spans 14 amino acids. CDR3 nucleotides: TGCGCCAGCAGCCAATCCGGTGGTCTAGTTGAGCAGTTCTTC. Protein product: CASSQSGGLVEQFF.

The gene calls are TRBV18 and TRBJ2-5; TRBD2 is a possible D gene (5 bases). From germline, CDR1 is KGHSH and CDR2 LQKENI. V was trimmed by 3 bases and J by 4 bases, leaving 12 bases between them. This CDR3 is built from 14 residues. CDR3 region: CASSPLVEAETQYF. The CDR3 nucleotides are TGTGCCAGCTCACCTCTAGTGGAGGCAGAGACCCAGTACTTC. Using reference TRBV18 and TRBJ2-5 for the parts outside the CDR3, the full variable domain is NAGVMQNPRHLVRRRGQEARLRCSPMKGHSHVYWYRQLPEEGLKFMVYLQKENIIDESGMPKERFSAEFPKEGPSILRIQQVVRGDSAAYFCASSPLVEAETQYFGPGTRLLVL.

The chain employs TRBV5-1 and TRBJ2-7, with 8 bases aligning to TRBD2. From germline, CDR1 is SGHRS and CDR2 YFSETQ. Trimming cost V 2 bases and J 3 bases; bases outside gene matches: 4. The CDR3 is 14 residues long. CDR3 amino acids: CASSFSGDDYEQYF. CDR3 bases: TGCGCCAGCAGCTTTAGCGGGGATGACTACGAGCAGTACTTC.

The chain has TRBV11-2 and TRBJ2-2; 8 nucleotides align to TRBD2. The CDR3 is made up of 17 amino acids. V gave up 5 bases and J gave up 6 bases; unmatched junction bases: 14. Germline lookup yields CDR1 SGHAT and CDR2 FQNNGV. This CDR3 is CASSPHGLASWAGELFF. The DNA for the CDR3 is TGTGCCAGCAGCCCCCACGGACTAGCATCATGGGCCGGGGAGCTGTTTTTT.

The chain couples TRBV6-6 to TRBJ1-2; 10 nucleotides agree with TRBD1. This CDR3 is 13 amino acids long. The V gene end was trimmed by 4 bases and the J gene end by 6 bases; junction bases not matched to a gene: 2. Germline V lookup: CDR1 MNHNY, CDR2 SVGAGI (reference sequence). This CDR3 is CASSLGQGNGYTF. DNA of the CDR3: TGTGCCAGCAGTTTGGGACAGGGGAATGGCTACACCTTC.

The chain employs TRBV21-1 and TRBJ1-5. TRBV21-1 counts as a pseudogene. The CDR3 totals 14 residues. The chain's CDR3 is CASSKTGGNQPQHF. CDR3 coding DNA: TGTGCCAGCAGCAAGACGGGGGGAAATCAGCCCCAGCATTTT.

Points on this clone: At the DNA level, this CDR3 is encoded by other sequences in the same sample as well. The V call is TRBV18, the J call TRBJ2-7, with 8 bases that match TRBD1. V was pared by 3 bases and J by 4 bases, with 5 bases of the junction left unmatched. The CDR3 has 14 residues. Germline values: CDR1 KGHSH, CDR2 LQKENI. This CDR3 is CASSPRTGTYEQYF. Here the CDR3 DNA reads TGTGCCAGCTCACCCCGGACAGGGACTTACGAGCAGTACTTC.

This clone was counted once. This sequence joins TRBV2 and TRBJ2-5; 10 nucleotides align to TRBD2. Trimming at V came to 11 bases and at J to 0 bases, leaving 12 bases not matched to a gene. This CDR3 comprises 16 residues. Germline loops: CDR1 SNHLY, CDR2 FYNNEI. CDR3 coding DNA: TGTGCCGTTAACCCACGGACTAGCGGAAACCAAGAGACCCAGTACTTC. The encoded protein is CAVNPRTSGNQETQYF.

The chain combines TRBV12-5 with TRBJ2-3, with 12 bases that match TRBD2. V was clipped by 1 base and J by 6 bases; unmatched bases: 5. From germline, CDR1 is LGHNT and CDR2 FRNRAP. The CDR3 is 16 amino acids. CDR3 protein: CASGLGTSGILDTQYF. CDR3 coding DNA: TGTGCTAGTGGTTTGGGGACTAGCGGGATTTTGGATACGCAGTATTTT.